This T cell receptor (beta chain) appears in the sequencing data of a study of blood T cells in healthy people across ages. As regards this clonotype: Its antigen is not known.

Roughly 9.2 milliliters was the volume of peripheral blood drawn from each donor. Extracted total RNA amounted to at least 6 micrograms for each sample. V shed 5 bases, J shed 2 bases, and the junction held 13 bases outside the gene matches. Germline CDR1 reads DFQATT; CDR2 reads SNEGSKA (reference sequence). The CDR3 runs to 17 residues. A second PCR, run for roughly 7 to 12 cycles, used a sample-barcoded 5' primer plus a J-beta primer mix. Via MiXCR, TCRdb re-called the 5' RACE reads, giving one row per CDR3 protein. The data contain 1.8 million or so distinct CDR3 sequences, about two fifths of them singletons. Study findings and constraints: Researchers deemed the diversity estimates from one million T cells underestimates. Greater diversity and more naive CD4+ cells were seen in long-lived donors than in aged donors.

The receptor was isolated from a human donor in good health. The sequenced sample consisted of blood. The chain joins TRBV20-1 to TRBJ1-5; 9 nucleotides agree with TRBD1. CDR3 region: CSAPGQGWYDGNQPQHF. As DNA, the CDR3 is TGCAGTGCTCCGGGACAGGGCTGGTATGACGGCAATCAGCCCCAGCATTTT.